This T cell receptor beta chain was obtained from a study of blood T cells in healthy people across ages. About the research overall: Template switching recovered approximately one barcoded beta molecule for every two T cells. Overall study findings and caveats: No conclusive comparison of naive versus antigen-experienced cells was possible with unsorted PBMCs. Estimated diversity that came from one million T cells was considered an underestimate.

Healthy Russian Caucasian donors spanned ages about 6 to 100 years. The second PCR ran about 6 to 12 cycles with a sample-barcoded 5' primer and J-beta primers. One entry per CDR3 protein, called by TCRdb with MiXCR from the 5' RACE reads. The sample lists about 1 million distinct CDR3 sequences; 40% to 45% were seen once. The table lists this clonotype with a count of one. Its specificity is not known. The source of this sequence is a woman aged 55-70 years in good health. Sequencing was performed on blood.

CDR3 sequence (DNA): TGTGCCAGCAGTGCAAAAACCAACTATGGCTACACCTTC. This gives the protein CASSAKTNYGYTF. V and J are TRBV2 and TRBJ1-2; D gene ambiguous. V lost 4 bases and J lost 2, with 8 bases in between. Per germline, CDR1 SNHLY and CDR2 FYNNEI. The CDR3 length is 13 residues.